This T cell receptor beta chain was sequenced during a study of T cell changes during pregnancy in multiple sclerosis. Data came from immunoSEQ multiplex PCR; TCRdb stores just in-frame clones and leaves some out. The sample holds roughly 38,000 clones, 92% seen once. Trimming removed 7 bases at V and 2 bases at J, with 19 bases between. The CDR3 consists of 17 residues. Germline V gene sequence: CDR1 SGHRS, CDR2 YFSETQ. Here the sequenced sample was CD8+ T cells from peripheral blood mononuclear cells, taken before pregnancy. This chain links TRBV5-1 with TRBJ2-6; perhaps TRBD2 as D (5 bases). This TCR was sampled from a female donor with multiple sclerosis, enrolled in a pregnancy study. The CDR3 region has the DNA TGCGCCAGCGTTGGCCCGAAAGCCGGGGCTGGGGCCAACGTCCTGACTTTC. This translates into CASVGPKAGAGANVLTF.